This T cell receptor beta chain was identified in a study of blood T cell repertoires in COVID-19. About the research overall: The analysed material was cDNA or gDNA that came from T cells, B-cell-depleted T cells, or PBMCs.

Germline V gene sequence: CDR1 SQVTM, CDR2 ANQGSEA. The V end was cut by 7 bases, the J end by 6 bases, with 24 bases between. The CDR3 covers 15 residues. Assay: immunoSEQ multiplex PCR; the TCRdb copy retains only in-frame clones and omits some. The table lists about 160,000 clones, 80% to 90% of them singletons. Sequencing was performed on peripheral blood. This sequence joins TRBV29-1 and TRBJ1-2; maybe TRBD1 (5 bases). The TCR originated in an older woman who had recovered from COVID-19. This chain's CDR3 is CSEPSDRQKRDGYTF. The CDR3 nucleotides are TGCAGCGAACCCTCCGATCGACAGAAGAGAGATGGCTACACCTTC.